The 5 T cell receptor beta chains listed next were all sequenced from one sample in a study of identical twins. TCRdb reanalysed the 5' RACE reads using MiXCR and keeps one entry per CDR3 protein. The data show approximately 230,000 distinct CDR3 sequences, over 11% seen once. Sample: memory (CD45RO+) T cells sorted from blood. The receptors stem from a woman between 18 and 29 years old in good health.

This clonotype was counted between two and nine times. V is TRBV27 and J is TRBJ2-3; 11 bases are a match to TRBD2. CDR1 MNHEY and CDR2 SMNVEV come from the germline V gene (reference sequence). The CDR3 spans 17 residues. After removal of 2 bases from V and 3 bases from J, the junction contained 7 bases not matched to a gene. CDR3 sequence (DNA): TGTGCCAGCAGTTTAGGGACTAGCGGCACTGGGACAGATACGCAGTATTTT. This gives the protein CASSLGTSGTGTDTQYF.

This clonotype was found a few times. CDR3 region: CASLSGRAEETQYF. Here the CDR3 DNA reads TGCGCCAGCCTCAGCGGGAGGGCCGAAGAGACCCAGTACTTC. V gene TRBV5-1 combines with J gene TRBJ2-5; 10 positions agree with TRBD2. The CDR3 is 14 amino acids. Trimming at V came to 7 bases and at J to 3 bases, leaving 6 bases not matched to a gene. Per the germline V gene, CDR1 is SGHRS and CDR2 is YFSETQ.

This rearrangement joins TRBV6-8 to TRBJ2-4; D assignment may be TRBD1 or TRBD2 (5 bases each). The CDR3 runs to 16 residues. V lost 2 bases, J lost 0 bases, and 11 bases lay in between. CDR1 and CDR2 (germline): MNHGY, SAAAGT. The chain's CDR3 is CASSYRGGLAKNIQYF. CDR3 nucleotides: TGTGCCAGCAGTTACCGGGGCGGGTTAGCCAAAAACATTCAGTACTTC.

This clonotype occurred many times. CDR3 nucleotides: TGTGCCAGCAGGGCTAGCGGGAGTCAGAATACGCAGTATTTT. It codes for CASRASGSQNTQYF. The V call is TRBV3-1, the J call TRBJ2-3; TRBD2 agrees at 10 bases. CDR1 and CDR2 from the germline V gene are LGHDT and YNNKEL (reference sequence). The CDR3 sequence is 14 residues long. Germline trimming cut 6 bases from V and 7 bases from J; bases unmatched to any gene: 7.

V and J are TRBV5-5 and TRBJ2-3; D is perhaps TRBD2 (5 bases). V was cut by 4 bases and J by 12 bases, with 21 bases left in between. Germline values: CDR1 SGHKS, CDR2 YYEKEE (reference sequence). The CDR3 spans 14 residues. DNA of the CDR3: TGTGCCAGCAGCCTCCGGGAAAGAGACCATGCACAGTATTTT. It specifies CASSLRERDHAQYF.